This note documents a single TCR beta chain sequence. The sample comes from a study of blood T cell repertoires in COVID-19. Study context: T cells, B-cell-depleted T cells, or PBMCs provided the cDNA or gDNA that served as material.

This CDR3 is built from 13 residues. The V end lost 3 bases, the J end lost 6 bases, and 11 bases lay between the germline ends. Enrollment of patients from Seattle took place during active infection, with longitudinal follow-up. The protocol was immunoSEQ multiplex PCR, while the TCRdb copy is restricted to in-frame clones and leaves out a portion. The table shows 300,000 to 350,000 clones, with 88% occurring only once. This chain connects TRBV12-3 or TRBV12-4 to TRBJ1-1; no firm D call. The sequencing input was peripheral blood. The clonotype was recovered from a woman in her 70s with COVID-19, enrolled during active disease. The CDR3 spells CASSFELVAEAFF. In nucleotides, the CDR3 is TGTGCCAGCAGTTTTGAGTTAGTCGCTGAAGCTTTCTTT.